Detailed here is one T cell receptor beta chain. Its antigen is as yet unknown. The sample is drawn from a study of cytomegalovirus exposure and HLA in healthy donors. Study findings and constraints: Rarity marked most TCR sequences, yet some public TCRs occurred in many donors. According to a subsequent analysis, TCR clusters from the first cohort were inclined to appear together in the 120 validation repertoires. With high specificity and sensitivity, the classifier reportedly diagnosed cytomegalovirus status.

Data came from immunoSEQ multiplex PCR; TCRdb stores just in-frame clones and leaves some out. The sample lists 100,000 to 150,000 clones, approximately 91% occurring once. The germline V gene encodes CDR1 SGHRS and CDR2 YFSETQ. The CDR3 sequence is 16 residues long. V gave up 0 bases and J gave up 9 bases; unmatched junction bases: 9. This sequence originates from a man aged 25 to 45 in good health and CMV-seronegative. This chain uses TRBV5-1 with TRBJ2-1; 10 nucleotides line up with TRBD2. Sequenced material: PBMCs. The CDR3, as DNA: TGCGCCAGCAGCTTGGGCCTAGCGGGAGTTAAGGGTGAGCAGTTCTTC. Protein product: CASSLGLAGVKGEQFF. The entire variable domain, with the rest obtained from reference TRBV5-1 and TRBJ2-1, is as follows: KAGVTQTPRYLIKTRGQQVTLSCSPISGHRSVSWYQQTPGQGLQFLFEYFSETQRNKGNFPGRFSGRQFSNSRSEMNVSTLELGDSALYLCASSLGLAGVKGEQFFGPGTRLTVL.